This T cell receptor (beta chain) is from a study of cytomegalovirus exposure and HLA in healthy donors. Healthy bone marrow donors formed the donor group. The ends were cut back, 3 bases at V and 0 bases at J, with 3 bases in the middle. The CDR3 length is 13 residues. From germline, CDR1 is SGHTA and CDR2 FQGNSA. Researchers ran the PCR with 60 Vbeta and 13 Jbeta primers. In the authors' workflow: A later analysis counted 80 million or so unique TCR beta chains, about 10 million shared. The protocol was immunoSEQ multiplex PCR, while the TCRdb copy is restricted to in-frame clones and leaves out a portion. V and J calls and clone size are as listed in that table; D and trimming were resolved from the DNA. The sample carries about 73,000 clones, roughly four fifths recorded once. This clone was detected a few times. Its antigen is not identified. Findings and caveats of the study: In an earlier analysis, productive rearrangement rates for most beta V segments clustered near 87% or 30%.

The sample comprised PBMCs. The chain links TRBV7-2 to TRBJ1-5; D gene uncertain. The sequence was obtained from a man between 65 and 85 years old in good health and CMV-seronegative. This CDR3 reads CASSFSSNQPQHF. The CDR3 DNA reads TGTGCCAGCAGCTTCTCTAGCAATCAGCCCCAGCATTTT.